The 15 T cell receptor beta chains reported below all come from one sample, sequenced in a study of lymphopenia after photon versus proton radiotherapy. Data came from immunoSEQ multiplex PCR; TCRdb stores just in-frame clones and leaves some out. The data hold around 27,000 clones, with about 92% observed a single time. Sample: peripheral blood, taken from a patient treated with photon-based radiotherapy. The receptors were sampled from a woman between 45 and 60 years old with cholangiocarcinoma.

This clone was counted a single time. The chain combines TRBV18 with TRBJ1-1; D unclear. Per the germline V gene, CDR1 is KGHSH and CDR2 is LQKENI. Trimming removed 0 bases at V and 6 bases at J, with 11 bases between. The CDR3 covers 14 residues. The CDR3 reads CASSPPGRRAEAFF. The CDR3 coding sequence is TGTGCCAGCTCACCACCCGGTCGGAGGGCTGAAGCTTTCTTT.

The V and J genes are TRBV7-2 and TRBJ1-2; D is possibly TRBD1 (6 bases). CDR3 length: 14 residues. Germline V lookup: CDR1 SGHTA, CDR2 FQGNSA. V shed 1 base and J shed 8 bases, with 14 bases lying between them. CDR3 nucleotide sequence: TGTGCCAGCAGCTTAGTCTGGACAGTGAAGGGCTACACCTTC. It encodes CASSLVWTVKGYTF.

The V call is TRBV23-1, the J call TRBJ1-6; D call uncertain. TRBV23-1 is treated as an ORF (open reading frame) with a function not yet certain. This CDR3 spans 15 amino acids. V was clipped by 4 bases and J by 10 bases, with 17 bases between them. CDR3 coding DNA: TGCGCCAGCAGTCCGAGGAGGGAGTTAAGATCACCCCTCCACTTT. Protein sequence: CASSPRRELRSPLHF.

The V call is TRBV12-2, the J call TRBJ2-3; the D segment call TRBD2 is taken from the table without a DNA check. TRBV12-2 counts as a pseudogene. The CDR3 contains 17 residues. CDR3 sequence reads: CASRSRGTSGGADTQYF. The CDR3 coding sequence is TGTGCAAGTCGCTCCCGTGGGACTAGCGGGGGGGCAGATACGCAGTATTTT.

The chain combines TRBV10-3 with TRBJ2-4; D is ambiguous. Germline V gene sequence: CDR1 ENHRY, CDR2 SYGVKD. This CDR3 contains 13 residues. Trimming removed 0 bases at V and 1 base at J, with 1 base between. The CDR3 DNA reads TGTGCCATCAGTGAGTCTGCCAAAAACATTCAGTACTTC. Protein: CAISESAKNIQYF.

V is TRBV7-2 and J is TRBJ2-1; 9 bases align to TRBD2. Germline V gene sequence: CDR1 SGHTA, CDR2 FQGNSA. The CDR3 has 15 residues. V trimming: 5 bases; J trimming: 6 bases; junction bases outside the gene matches: 8. CDR3 loop: CASSLRTSEGNEQFF. The CDR3 region has the DNA TGTGCCAGCAGCCTCAGGACTAGCGAGGGCAATGAGCAGTTCTTC.

The chain joins TRBV19 to TRBJ1-2; 8 bases match TRBD1. Germline V gene sequence: CDR1 LNHDA, CDR2 SQIVND (reference sequence). CDR3 length equals 16 residues. J lost 4 bases, V lost 6 bases, and 13 bases had no gene match. CDR3 sequence: CASSRSTGGGSYGYTF. The CDR3 nucleotides are TGTGCCAGTAGCCGGTCTACAGGGGGAGGGAGCTATGGCTACACCTTC.

The J gene is TRBJ2-3, the V gene TRBV30; tentative D call: TRBD2 (7 bases). The CDR3 covers 16 residues. Trimming took 3 bases from V and 1 from J, leaving 17 bases between them. Germline CDR1 and CDR2: GTSNPN and SVGIG (reference sequence). As DNA, the CDR3 is TGTGCCTGGAGGACCCGGGGGGCCTTCTGCACAGATACGCAGTATTTT. It is translated as CAWRTRGAFCTDTQYF.

The chain uses TRBV30 and TRBJ1-3; D gene ambiguous. CDR1 and CDR2 from the germline V gene are GTSNPN and SVGIG (reference sequence). V was pared by 0 bases and J by 0 bases, with 6 bases between. The CDR3 contains 14 residues. The CDR3 nucleotides are TGTGCCTGGAGTGTAGATGGCTCTGGAAACACCATATATTTT. This codes for CAWSVDGSGNTIYF.

The rearrangement joins TRBV4-3 to TRBJ1-1; possible D gene TRBD1, 5 bases. Trimming removed 1 base from V and 3 bases from J, with 21 bases in between. The CDR3 totals 18 residues. The V gene's germline CDR1 is LGHNA and CDR2 YSLEER. The CDR3 loop reads CASSQVSRTRGRDTEAFF. CDR3 nucleotides: TGCGCCAGCAGCCAAGTATCCAGGACGAGGGGTAGGGACACTGAAGCTTTCTTT.

The chain links TRBV27 to TRBJ2-2; TRBD2 matches 7 bases. The germline V gene encodes CDR1 MNHEY and CDR2 SMNVEV (reference sequence). Trimming removed 2 bases from V and 0 bases from J; junction bases left unmatched: 0. This CDR3 has 15 residues. The CDR3 DNA follows: TGTGCCAGCAGTTTACTAGCGGCGAACACCGGGGAGCTGTTTTTT. Its translation is CASSLLAANTGELFF.

V gene TRBV7-9 combines with J gene TRBJ1-4, with TRBD1 matching over 10 bases. The V segment lost 7 bases and the J segment 6 bases; nucleotides outside the gene matches: 5. Germline lookup yields CDR1 SEHNR and CDR2 FQNEAQ (reference sequence). This CDR3 is built from 14 residues. The CDR3 here is CASILGTGDEKLFF. The CDR3 DNA is TGTGCCAGCATCCTGGGGACAGGGGATGAAAAACTGTTTTTT.

The chain uses TRBV4-1 and TRBJ1-2; tentatively, D is TRBD1 (5 bases). The V and J ends lost 1 base and 8 bases respectively, with 14 bases between them. CDR1 and CDR2 from the germline V gene are MGHRA and YSYEKL. This CDR3 comprises 14 residues. The CDR3 protein is CASSQVVGGWGYTF. In nucleotides, the CDR3 is TGCGCCAGCAGCCAAGTCGTGGGGGGATGGGGCTACACCTTC.

Written as DNA, the CDR3 is TGTGCCAGCAGCTTAGGGACAGACTATGGCTACACCTTC. It yields the protein CASSLGTDYGYTF. This chain uses TRBV7-9 with TRBJ1-2; D perhaps matches TRBD1 (6 bases). With 1 base removed from V and 3 bases from J, the gap between germline ends came to 6 bases. The CDR3 extends over 13 amino acids. Germline values: CDR1 SEHNR, CDR2 FQNEAQ (reference sequence).

This clone was recorded once. V gene TRBV7-2 combines with J gene TRBJ2-3, with 15 bases fitting TRBD2. J was trimmed by 5 bases and V by 5 bases; bases with no gene match: 5. This CDR3 comprises 16 residues. Germline V gene sequence: CDR1 SGHTA, CDR2 FQGNSA. The CDR3 spells CASSPGLAGGQDTQYF. The CDR3 coding sequence is TGTGCCAGCAGCCCAGGACTAGCGGGGGGGCAAGATACGCAGTATTTT.